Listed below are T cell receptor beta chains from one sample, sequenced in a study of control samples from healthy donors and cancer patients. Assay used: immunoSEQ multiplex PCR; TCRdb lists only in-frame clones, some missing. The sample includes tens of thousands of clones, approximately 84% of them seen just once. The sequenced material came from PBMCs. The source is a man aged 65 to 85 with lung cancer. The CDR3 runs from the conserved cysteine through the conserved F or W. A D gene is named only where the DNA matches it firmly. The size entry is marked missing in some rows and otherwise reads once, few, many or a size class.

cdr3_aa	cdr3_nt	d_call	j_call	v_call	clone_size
CASSLAGDTTDTQYF	TGTGCCAGCAGCTTAGCGGGGGACACTACAGATACGCAGTATTTT	-	TRBJ2-3	TRBV7-8	-
CAWSTGWGRELFF	TGTGCCTGGAGTACAGGATGGGGTCGGGAGCTGTTTTTT	-	TRBJ2-2	TRBV30	-
CASSLARTGGAQNQPQHF	TGTGCCAGCAGCTTAGCGAGAACAGGGGGCGCCCAGAATCAGCCCCAGCATTTT	TRBD1	TRBJ1-5	TRBV7-2	-
CASRPAGGDTEAFF	TGTGCCAGCAGACCGGCAGGAGGGGACACTGAAGCTTTCTTT	-	TRBJ1-1	TRBV3-1/TRBV3-2	-
CASPKPRIGELFF	TGTGCCAGCCCAAAACCCCGGATCGGGGAGCTGTTTTTT	-	TRBJ2-2	TRBV11-2	-
CASSLGGRQGWYGYTF	TGTGCCAGCAGCCTAGGAGGGAGGCAGGGTTGGTATGGCTACACCTTC	-	TRBJ1-2	TRBV7-9	-
CATSDEGGGETQYF	TGCGCCACCAGTGATGAGGGGGGAGGAGAGACCCAGTACTTC	-	TRBJ2-5	TRBV24-1	once
CASSFRTVQETQYF	TGTGCCAGCAGCTTCCGGACGGTGCAAGAGACCCAGTACTTC	-	TRBJ2-5	TRBV5-5	-
CASSLGGPYEQYF	TGTGCCAGCAGCTTAGGGGGCCCCTACGAGCAGTACTTC	-	TRBJ2-7	TRBV7-2	-
CASRVGDTQYF	TGTGCCAGCAGGGTGGGAGATACGCAGTATTTT	-	TRBJ2-3	TRBV12-3/TRBV12-4	-
CASSPSSYNEQFF	TGTGCCAGCAGCCCCTCCTCCTACAATGAGCAGTTCTTC	-	TRBJ2-1	TRBV9	-
CASAGLYGYTF	TGTGCCAGCGCGGGGCTCTATGGCTACACCTTC	-	TRBJ1-2	TRBV28	-
CASSPRTGTSQHGYTF	TGTGCCAGCAGCCCCCGGACAGGGACGAGTCAACATGGCTACACCTTC	TRBD1	TRBJ1-2	TRBV3-1/TRBV3-2	-
CAWSALGGETQYF	TGTGCCTGGAGTGCCCTAGGTGGAGAGACCCAGTACTTC	-	TRBJ2-5	TRBV30	-
CASSLPGQKNSPLHF	TGTGCCAGCAGCTTACCGGGACAAAAAAATTCACCCCTCCACTTT	-	TRBJ1-6	TRBV5-4	-
CASSGQRNTGELFF	TGCGCCAGCAGCGGACAGAGGAACACCGGGGAGCTGTTTTTT	-	TRBJ2-2	TRBV10-1	-
CASSKTGAAAEAFF	TGTGCCAGCAGCAAGACAGGGGCGGCTGCTGAAGCTTTCTTT	TRBD1	TRBJ1-1	TRBV7-2	-
CASSDRDRRSNQPQHF	TGTGCCAGCAGCGACCGGGACAGGCGAAGCAATCAGCCCCAGCATTTT	TRBD1	TRBJ1-5	TRBV7-8	-
CAWTRVQGTGELFF	TGTGCCTGGACCCGGGTACAGGGAACCGGGGAGCTGTTTTTT	-	TRBJ2-2	TRBV30	-
CASSLNLAYGYTF	TGTGCCAGCAGCTTAAATCTAGCCTATGGCTACACCTTC	-	TRBJ1-2	TRBV5-8	once
CASSRSGIRETQYF	TGTGCCAGCAGTCGCTCCGGGATTCGAGAGACCCAGTACTTC	-	TRBJ2-5	TRBV6-5	few
CASSPERTGTQHF	TGTGCCAGCAGCCCGGAACGGACCGGGACCCAGCATTTT	-	TRBJ1-5	TRBV3-1/TRBV3-2	few
CASSERVTGEQYF	TGTGCCAGCAGTGAGAGGGTCACTGGGGAGCAGTACTTC	-	TRBJ2-7	TRBV2	-
CASSKQAGFSGNTIYF	TGTGCCAGCAGCAAACAGGCAGGGTTCTCTGGAAACACCATATATTTT	-	TRBJ1-3	TRBV21-1	-
CAGRRGSSYEQYF	TGTGCCGGTAGGCGGGGAAGCTCCTACGAGCAGTACTTC	-	TRBJ2-7	TRBV6-5	-
CASSIPHTGGKGQPQHF	TGTGCCAGTAGTATCCCCCATACAGGGGGCAAGGGTCAGCCCCAGCATTTT	TRBD1	TRBJ1-5	TRBV19	few
CASSQDAGAGSNEQFF	TGCGCCAGCAGCCAAGATGCAGGGGCAGGTTCCAATGAGCAGTTCTTC	-	TRBJ2-1	TRBV4-3	-
CASSLDQDNEQFF	TGTGCCAGCAGCTTAGACCAGGACAATGAGCAGTTCTTC	-	TRBJ2-1	TRBV7-9	once
CASIYAGGTDTQYF	TGCGCCAGCATCTACGCCGGGGGCACAGATACGCAGTATTTT	-	TRBJ2-3	TRBV10-2	-
CASSLGDTGNTIYF	TGTGCCAGCAGCTTGGGAGATACTGGAAACACCATATATTTT	-	TRBJ1-3	TRBV7-3	-
CASSEQEPLSNQPQHF	TGTGCCAGCAGTGAACAGGAGCCCTTGAGCAATCAGCCCCAGCATTTT	-	TRBJ1-5	TRBV6-4	-
CASSRKGFNTEAFF	TGTGCCAGCAGCCGGAAAGGATTTAACACTGAAGCTTTCTTT	-	TRBJ1-1	TRBV11-2	-
CASSPPFRVGNIQYF	TGTGCCAGCAGCCCACCGTTTCGGGTAGGAAACATTCAGTACTTC	-	TRBJ2-4	TRBV7-9	-
CASSPPRPWSSTEAFF	TGTGCCAGCTCACCACCACGGCCCTGGTCGAGTACTGAAGCTTTCTTT	-	TRBJ1-1	TRBV18	-
CASSFVGGSGGYTF	TGTGCCAGCAGCTTTGTAGGTGGAAGCGGTGGCTACACCTTC	-	TRBJ1-2	TRBV7-4	-
CASRPSVNTEAFF	TGTGCCAGCAGACCCTCAGTGAACACTGAAGCTTTCTTT	-	TRBJ1-1	TRBV6-5	-
CASRPTDYNEQFF	TGTGCCAGCAGACCGACGGACTACAATGAGCAGTTCTTC	-	TRBJ2-1	TRBV28	once
CASSSGTKTGELFF	TGTGCCAGCAGCTCCGGGACGAAAACCGGGGAGCTGTTTTTT	-	TRBJ2-2	TRBV7-9	-
CASSETSASFYGYTF	TGTGCCAGCAGTGAAACGTCCGCAAGCTTCTATGGCTACACCTTC	-	TRBJ1-2	TRBV6-1	-
CASSWGSSGQGNTEAFF	TGTGCCAGCAGCTGGGGCTCAAGTGGACAGGGGAACACTGAAGCTTTCTTT	TRBD1	TRBJ1-1	TRBV5-6	-